The 20 T cell receptor beta chains below were found in one sample sequenced in a study of cytomegalovirus exposure and HLA in healthy donors. PCR used 60 Vbeta primers and 13 Jbeta primers. Profiling relied on immunoSEQ multiplex PCR, and the TCRdb table lists in-frame clones only, not all of them. The table lists hundreds of thousands of clones, around four fifths of them singletons, with 0.71% in the top ten. The material sequenced was PBMCs. These TCRs come from a boy between 2 and 10 years old in good health and CMV-seronegative.

This chain connects TRBV28 to TRBJ1-3, with no clear D. V lost 1 base and J lost 0, with 10 bases in between. This CDR3 is 16 amino acids long. CDR1 MDHEN and CDR2 SYDVKM come from the germline V gene. Written as DNA, the CDR3 is TGTGCCAGCAGTTTATCGGAGGATTACTCTGGAAACACCATATATTTT. Its translation: CASSLSEDYSGNTIYF.

The chain joins TRBV5-5 to TRBJ1-2; 7 bases are shared with TRBD1. J was trimmed by 4 bases and V by 0 bases; bases with no gene match: 12. The CDR3 length is 17 residues. Germline V gene sequence: CDR1 SGHKS, CDR2 YYEKEE (reference sequence). The CDR3 protein is CASSLAPDRSHFYGYTF. CDR3 sequence (DNA): TGTGCCAGCAGCTTGGCGCCGGACAGGTCCCACTTCTATGGCTACACCTTC.

Details on this clone: Germline is not matched at one junction end, which may reflect a read error. This chain uses TRBV5-4 with TRBJ2-3; 7 bases map to TRBD2. Germline CDR1 is SGHNT and CDR2 is YYREEE (reference sequence). There are 15 residues in the CDR3. The CDR3 coding sequence is TGTGCCAGCATCTTGTGGGGGGGAGGGCCCGATACGCAGTATTTT. Encoded protein: CASILWGGGPDTQYF.

The chain combines TRBV7-2 with TRBJ1-2, with D uncertain. Germline lookup yields CDR1 SGHTA and CDR2 FQGNSA. The CDR3 is 15 amino acids. V was cut by 1 base and J by 4 bases, with 13 bases left in between. The CDR3 spells CASSLVRGRVYGYTF. In nucleotides, the CDR3 is TGTGCCAGCAGCTTAGTACGAGGCCGTGTCTATGGCTACACCTTC.

The gene calls are TRBV4-2 and TRBJ2-7; 12 bases are a match to TRBD2. J lost 4 bases, V lost 4 bases, and 8 bases had no gene match. The length of the CDR3 is 16 residues. Germline CDR1 LGHNA, CDR2 YNFKEQ. CDR3 nucleotides: TGTGCCAGCAGCCCTTCGACTAGCGGGAGTATGTACGAGCAGTACTTC. Translated, it gives CASSPSTSGSMYEQYF.

The chain employs TRBV11-3 and TRBJ2-2; tentative D call: TRBD1 (6 bases). Germline V gene sequence: CDR1 SGHNT, CDR2 YENEEA. The V end was cut by 5 bases, the J end by 7 bases, with 11 bases between. The CDR3 spans 13 residues. The CDR3 protein is CASSGLQGGELFF. The CDR3 DNA reads as TGTGCCAGCAGCGGCCTACAGGGCGGGGAGCTGTTTTTT.

J is TRBJ1-5 and V is TRBV7-9, with TRBD1 as a possible D gene (6 bases). There are 14 residues in the CDR3. The germline V gene has CDR1 SEHNR and CDR2 FQNEAQ (reference sequence). The V and J ends lost 2 bases and 3 bases respectively, with 8 bases between them. The DNA of the CDR3 is TGTGCCAGCAGCTTATCAGGGGACAATCAGCCCCAGCATTTT. This gives the protein CASSLSGDNQPQHF.

This clone was seen once. V and J are TRBV5-1 and TRBJ2-1, with 7 positions matching TRBD1. CDR3 length: 14 amino acids. With 1 base clipped from V and 7 bases from J, the junction kept 5 bases outside the gene matches. Germline V CDR1 and CDR2: SGHRS, YFSETQ. CDR3 sequence (DNA): TGCGCCAGCAGCTTGAACTCAGGGGGTAATGAGCAGTTCTTC. Its translation is CASSLNSGGNEQFF.

CDR3 sequence (DNA): TGTGCCAGCAGCAGCGCAGAGCGCGGGGGGCCCCTTTCCTACGAGCAGTACTTC. Residues: CASSSAERGGPLSYEQYF. The J gene is TRBJ2-7, the V gene TRBV5-4, with TRBD2 identical over 8 bases. This CDR3 has 18 residues. V gave up 4 bases and J gave up 1 base; unmatched junction bases: 16. CDR1 and CDR2 (germline): SGHNT, YYREEE (reference sequence).

The chain links TRBV7-9 to TRBJ2-3; 7 nucleotides agree with TRBD1. Per the germline V gene, CDR1 is SEHNR and CDR2 is FQNEAQ (reference sequence). The CDR3 has 14 amino acids. Losses at the gene ends were 6 bases for V and 2 bases for J; bases not matched to a gene: 5. CDR3 DNA sequence: TGTGCCAGCAGGAGGGGGCTGGACACAGATACGCAGTATTTT. It codes for CASRRGLDTDTQYF.

The chain has TRBV28 and TRBJ1-2, with D tentatively TRBD1 (6 bases). The V end lost 6 bases, the J end lost 0 bases, and 17 bases lay between the germline ends. This CDR3 region has 16 residues. Germline CDR1 and CDR2: MDHEN and SYDVKM. The CDR3 DNA reads as TGTGCCAGCAGCCCAAAGACAGGCCGATCTAACTATGGCTACACCTTC. It yields the protein CASSPKTGRSNYGYTF.

This clone was detected only a few times. The chain carries TRBV6-5 and TRBJ2-5; D not resolved. This CDR3 is 12 amino acids long. V was cut by 8 bases and J by 4 bases, with 11 bases left in between. The germline V gene encodes CDR1 MNHEY and CDR2 SVGAGI. The chain's CDR3 is CASGPRRETQYF. For the CDR3, the DNA is TGTGCCAGCGGGCCTCGTCGAGAGACCCAGTACTTC.

CDR3 region: CASSPSFVSGEADTQYF. The CDR3 coding sequence is TGCGCCAGCAGCCCCAGCTTCGTATCGGGGGAGGCAGATACGCAGTATTTT. This chain joins TRBV5-1 and TRBJ2-3; a weak D match, TRBD2 (6 bases). CDR1 is SGHRS, CDR2 YFSETQ, per germline. The ends were cut back, 4 bases at V and 4 bases at J, with 22 bases in the middle. The CDR3 loop spans 17 amino acids.

The chain is built from TRBV6-1 and TRBJ2-3; 7 bases agree with TRBD2. J gave up 11 bases and V 2 bases, and 10 bases lay outside the gene matches. CDR1 is MNHNS and CDR2 is SASEGT in the germline V gene. This CDR3 is 14 amino acids long. CDR3 amino acids: CASSEWGSGGMQYF. The CDR3 nucleotides are TGTGCCAGCAGTGAATGGGGGTCCGGGGGGATGCAGTATTTT.

The V and J genes are TRBV12-5 and TRBJ2-5; the match to TRBD1 covers 10 bases. This CDR3 has 14 amino acids. Germline CDR1 LGHNT, CDR2 FRNRAP. J lost 5 bases, V lost 6 bases, and 6 bases had no gene match. The CDR3 loop is CASGAGQGWETQYF. The CDR3 DNA follows: TGTGCTAGTGGGGCGGGACAGGGGTGGGAGACCCAGTACTTC. Drawing the rest from reference TRBV12-5 and TRBJ2-5, the complete variable domain is DARVTQTPRHKVTEMGQEVTMRCQPILGHNTVFWYRQTMMQGLELLAYFRNRAPLDDSGMPKDRFSAEMPDATLATLKIQPSEPRDSAVYFCASGAGQGWETQYFGPGTRLLVL.

The chain recombines TRBV6-6 with TRBJ2-1; weak D call: TRBD1 (5 bases). This CDR3 has 16 amino acids. V lost 1 base and J 0 bases, leaving 10 bases between the germline ends. Germline V gene sequence: CDR1 MNHNY, CDR2 SVGAGI (reference sequence). The CDR3 DNA reads as TGTGCCAGCAGTTACTTGACAGATAGCTCCTACAATGAGCAGTTCTTC. Its translation is CASSYLTDSSYNEQFF.

The rearrangement joins TRBV19 to TRBJ1-1; no clear D. This CDR3 is built from 13 residues. Germline V gene sequence: CDR1 LNHDA, CDR2 SQIVND (reference sequence). Trimming pared 3 bases from V and 1 base from J, leaving 6 bases between. DNA for the CDR3: TGTGCCAGTAGTATCAGGCCGAACACTGAAGCTTTCTTT. Translation gives CASSIRPNTEAFF.

J is TRBJ2-1 and V is TRBV6-5; tentatively, D is TRBD2 (7 bases). CDR1 and CDR2 (germline): MNHEY, SVGAGI. The CDR3 has 14 residues. V shed 6 bases and J shed 7 bases, with 16 bases lying between them. CDR3 sequence reads: CASSPGRGWNEQFF. The CDR3 DNA is TGTGCCAGCAGCCCGGGGAGGGGGTGGAATGAGCAGTTCTTC.

The chain uses TRBV5-1 and TRBJ2-7; 9 bases match TRBD1. The CDR3 extends over 21 amino acids. Germline lookup yields CDR1 SGHRS and CDR2 YFSETQ. V was clipped by 0 bases and J by 0 bases; unmatched bases: 19. CDR3 in DNA: TGCGCCAGCAGCTTGGGTACAGGGACAGGGTTATCAATCACTCTCTCCTACGAGCAGTACTTC. Protein product: CASSLGTGTGLSITLSYEQYF.

The V and J genes are TRBV29-1 and TRBJ1-1, with TRBD1 matching over 10 bases. CDR1 and CDR2 from the germline V gene are SQVTM and ANQGSEA. With 4 bases clipped from V and 6 bases from J, the junction kept 8 bases outside the gene matches. The CDR3 spans 14 residues. The CDR3 DNA sequence: TGCAGCGTTGGCTCCGGGACAGGGGCTTCTGAAGCTTTCTTT. Protein product: CSVGSGTGASEAFF.